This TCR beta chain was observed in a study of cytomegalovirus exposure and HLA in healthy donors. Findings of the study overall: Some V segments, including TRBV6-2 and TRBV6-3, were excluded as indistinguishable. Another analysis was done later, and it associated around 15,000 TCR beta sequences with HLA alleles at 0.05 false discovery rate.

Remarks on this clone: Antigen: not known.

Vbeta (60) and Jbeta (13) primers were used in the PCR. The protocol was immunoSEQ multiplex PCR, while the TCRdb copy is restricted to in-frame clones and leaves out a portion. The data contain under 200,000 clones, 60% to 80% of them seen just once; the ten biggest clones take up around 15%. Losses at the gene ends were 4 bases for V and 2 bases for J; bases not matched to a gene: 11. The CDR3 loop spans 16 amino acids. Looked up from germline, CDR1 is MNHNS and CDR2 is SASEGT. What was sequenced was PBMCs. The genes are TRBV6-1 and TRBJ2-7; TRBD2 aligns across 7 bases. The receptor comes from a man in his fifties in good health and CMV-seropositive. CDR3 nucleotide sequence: TGTGCCAGCAGTGGGCGGGAGTATGGAATGACCTACGAGCAGTACTTC. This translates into CASSGREYGMTYEQYF.